The source of this T cell receptor (beta chain) is a study of CD8 T cells in Susac syndrome. Reverse transcription used roughly 0.5 to 1 ug RNA and random hexamers. TCRdb re-analysed the immunoSEQ multiplex PCR reads in MiXCR, keeping a single row per CDR3 protein. The table has 300,000 to 350,000 distinct CDR3 sequences, roughly nine tenths seen once; the top ten hold 0.06% to 0.075%. CDR3 size: 11 residues. Trimming removed 7 bases at V and 8 bases at J, with 11 bases between. Germline V gene data show CDR1 as MNHNS and CDR2 as SASEGT. Negative isolation yielded the CD8+ and CD4+ T cells, while FACS enriched the TEMRA cells.

The clonotype comes from a human donor with multiple sclerosis. Sequenced: CD4+ T cells from PBMCs. The chain is built from TRBV6-1 and TRBJ1-1; no clear D gene. The CDR3 here is CASIKTLEAFF. The CDR3 DNA reads as TGTGCCAGCATCAAAACCCTAGAAGCTTTCTTT.